These 13 T cell receptor beta chains were all obtained from the same sample, sequenced in a study of T cells in Graves' hyperthyroidism and ophthalmopathy. TCR beta CDR3 region amplification was performed from RNA transcripts. When the TCR CDR3 underwent first-round RT-PCR, the HTBI primer set was used. One entry per CDR3 protein, called by TCRdb with MiXCR from the multiplex PCR reads. The data show some 270,000 distinct CDR3 sequences, with 12% to 15% seen just once and under 8% held by the top ten. The sample taken for sequencing was blood. All receptors derive from a woman aged 40 to 50 with Graves' hyperthyroidism.

This clonotype appeared many times. V and J are TRBV18 and TRBJ1-5, with unresolved D. The CDR3 is made up of 14 amino acids. Per the germline V gene, CDR1 is KGHSH and CDR2 is LQKENI. Trimming left V 0 bases short and J 9 bases short, with 12 bases between. The CDR3 reads CASSPPNSVLPQHF. The CDR3 DNA reads as TGTGCCAGCTCACCACCAAACTCCGTCCTGCCCCAGCATTTT. The complete variable domain, with remaining parts taken from reference TRBV18 and TRBJ1-5, reads NAGVMQNPRHLVRRRGQEARLRCSPMKGHSHVYWYRQLPEEGLKFMVYLQKENIIDESGMPKERFSAEFPKEGPSILRIQQVVRGDSAAYFCASSPPNSVLPQHFGDGTRLSIL.

Many counts were recorded for this clonotype. The CDR3 region is CASSLQGLGNTIYF. Here the CDR3 DNA reads TGTGCCAGCAGCTTACAAGGGTTGGGAAACACCATATATTTT. This chain links TRBV7-9 with TRBJ1-3, with D hard to call. The germline V gene has CDR1 SEHNR and CDR2 FQNEAQ (reference sequence). The germline V and J ends were trimmed by 2 bases and 4 bases, with 9 bases remaining between them. The CDR3 has 14 amino acids. Based on the CDR3 plus reference TRBV7-9 and TRBJ1-3, the full variable domain is DTGVSQNPRHKITKRGQNVTFRCDPISEHNRLYWYRQTLGQGPEFLTYFQNEAQLEKSRLLSDRFSAERPKGSFSTLEIQRTEQGDSAMYLCASSLQGLGNTIYFGEGSWLTVV.

This clonotype was detected ten times or more. V usage is TRBV20-1 and J usage is TRBJ2-1; D uncertain. The CDR3 totals 12 residues. The V end lost 0 bases, the J end lost 7 bases, and 7 bases lay between the germline ends. The germline V gene has CDR1 DFQATT and CDR2 SNEGSKA (reference sequence). The DNA of the CDR3 is TGCAGTGCTAGAGAGTTAGGGAATGAGCAGTTCTTC. This translates into CSARELGNEQFF.

At least ten counts were recorded for this clonotype. The gene calls are TRBV7-9 and TRBJ2-3, with 7 bases matching TRBD2. V shed 10 bases, J shed 6 bases, and the junction held 7 bases outside the gene matches. Germline CDR1 and CDR2: SEHNR and FQNEAQ (reference sequence). This CDR3 has 12 residues. In nucleotides, the CDR3 is TGTGCCACAGGACTAGTTGAGGATACGCAGTATTTT. It yields the protein CATGLVEDTQYF.

This clonotype was detected many times. CDR3 residues: CASAQDRVEGYTF. In DNA, the CDR3 is TGCGCCAGCGCCCAGGACAGGGTGGAGGGCTACACCTTC. This chain connects TRBV5-1 to TRBJ1-2; TRBD1 agrees at 8 bases. Germline CDR1 reads SGHRS; CDR2 reads YFSETQ. CDR3 length: 13 amino acids. With 7 bases clipped from V and 8 bases from J, the junction kept 10 bases outside the gene matches.

There are many counts of this clonotype. This chain connects TRBV18 to TRBJ1-2, with a possible D match to TRBD1 (6 bases). This CDR3 spans 13 amino acids. The V end lost 8 bases, the J end lost 2 bases, and 12 bases lay between the germline ends. Looked up from germline, CDR1 is KGHSH and CDR2 is LQKENI. The CDR3 nucleotides read TGTGCCAGCGCCGACCAGGGGAACTATGGCTACACCTTC. Its translation is CASADQGNYGYTF.

Of note for this clonotype: This sequence may be a read error, since a much larger clone differs from it by one base. This chain connects TRBV28 to TRBJ2-7, with D unresolved. CDR3 size: 12 residues. Germline loops: CDR1 MDHEN, CDR2 SYDVKM. The ends were cut back, 6 bases at V and 6 bases at J, with 12 bases in the middle. CDR3 nucleotide sequence: TGTGCCAGCAGCCCCCGACCGGGCGAGCAGTACTTC. It codes for CASSPRPGEQYF. Looking up the rest from reference TRBV28 and TRBJ2-7 gives the full variable domain: DVKVTQSSRYLVKRTGEKVFLECVQDMDHENMFWYRQDPGLGLRLIYFSYDVKMKEKGDIPEGYSVSREKKERFSLILESASTNQTSMYLCASSPRPGEQYFGPGTRLTVT.

This clonotype was found a few times. A read error is possible here, since a much larger clone lies one base away. V and J are TRBV28 and TRBJ2-7; D uncertain. The germline V and J ends were trimmed by 8 bases and 1 base, with 9 bases remaining between them. The CDR3 covers 12 residues. CDR1 and CDR2 from the germline V gene are MDHEN and SYDVKM. The CDR3 is CASGTQSYEQYF. The DNA of the CDR3 is TGTGCCAGCGGCACCCAATCCTACGAGCAGTACTTC.

In this sample, this clonotype turned up a few times. A much larger clone lies a single base off, so this may be a read error. The J gene is TRBJ1-4, the V gene TRBV3-1, with 11 bases lining up with TRBD1. Germline CDR1 and CDR2: LGHDT and YNNKEL (reference sequence). The CDR3 consists of 15 residues. The CDR3 loop is CASGQGGTGGEKLFF. In DNA form, the CDR3 reads TGTGCCAGCGGCCAAGGAGGGACAGGGGGTGAAAAACTGTTTTTT.

The V gene is TRBV9, the J gene TRBJ2-7, with 11 bases identical to TRBD1. CDR1 and CDR2 (germline): SGDLS, YYNGEE. After removal of 4 bases from V and 4 bases from J, the junction contained 10 bases not matched to a gene. The CDR3 loop spans 16 amino acids. CDR3 DNA: TGTGCCAGCAGCTTATATGGACAGGGGGCTTTATACGAGCAGTACTTC. Its protein product is CASSLYGQGALYEQYF.

This clonotype was detected ten times or more. This chain connects TRBV2 to TRBJ2-2; 11 nucleotides match TRBD2. CDR1 SNHLY and CDR2 FYNNEI come from the germline V gene. The V segment lost 11 bases and the J segment 5 bases; nucleotides outside the gene matches: 7. The CDR3 has 14 amino acids. The CDR3 region is CASRTSGYTGELFF. CDR3 bases: TGTGCCTCTAGGACTAGCGGGTATACCGGGGAGCTGTTTTTT.

The chain employs TRBV20-1 and TRBJ1-1; 10 nucleotides line up with TRBD1. The CDR3 spans 16 residues. Germline V gene lookup returns CDR1 DFQATT and CDR2 SNEGSKA (reference sequence). Trimming at V came to 3 bases and at J to 1 base, leaving 8 bases not matched to a gene. CDR3 in amino acids: CSARERDRGWNTEAFF. CDR3 nucleotide sequence: TGCAGTGCTAGGGAACGGGACAGGGGATGGAACACTGAAGCTTTCTTT.

This clonotype was seen at least ten times. The chain links TRBV15 to TRBJ2-7, with 13 nucleotides matching TRBD2. From germline, CDR1 is LNHNV and CDR2 YYDKDF (reference sequence). CDR3 length: 15 residues. V was pared by 3 bases and J by 6 bases, with 5 bases of the junction left unmatched. The CDR3 sequence is CATSSTSGRASEQYF. CDR3 sequence (DNA): TGTGCCACCAGCAGTACTAGCGGGAGGGCCTCCGAGCAGTACTTC.